This T cell receptor beta chain was identified during a study of cytomegalovirus exposure and HLA in healthy donors. In the study overall: Earlier results showed roughly 120 million unique TCR beta sequences derived from approximately 180 million T cells.

The V end was cut by 5 bases, the J end by 6 bases, with 14 bases between. The CDR3 consists of 14 residues. In germline, CDR1 is MDHEN, CDR2 SYDVKM. Study-level points and caveats: A later analysis found common viral pathogens apparently linked to several of the most significant clusters.

Primers: 60 Vbeta forward and 13 Jbeta reverse. Only in-frame clones appear in the TCRdb table, and some are missing; sequencing was by immunoSEQ multiplex PCR. The data contain tens of thousands of clones, about two thirds of them singletons. Only one count was recorded for this clone. What it binds is not known. Donors were ostensibly healthy at sampling, although undocumented immune exposures were probable. The source is a man in his 60s in good health and CMV-seronegative. The gene calls are TRBV28 and TRBJ2-1; D perhaps matches TRBD2 (5 bases). Sequencing was done on a sample of PBMCs. The CDR3 sequence is CASSSSASPNEQFF. For the CDR3, the DNA is TGTGCCAGCAGTAGTAGCGCGAGCCCCAATGAGCAGTTCTTC.